This T cell receptor (beta chain) was recovered during a study of STAT3 mutations in large granular lymphocyte leukemia. Study-level background: 40% of treated T-LGLL patients showed hematologic response to immunosuppression.

CDR1 is MDHEN and CDR2 is SYDVKM in the germline V gene. Trimming left V 2 bases short and J 6 bases short, with 11 bases between. This CDR3 is 15 amino acids long. Clones were sequenced by immunoSEQ multiplex PCR, and TCRdb holds only the in-frame ones, with some missing. The repertoire has 10,000 to 15,000 clones, roughly 88% of them found once; the top ten carry around 12%. Study-level points and caveats: TCR clonotype switching after therapy occurred in 6 of 18 patients. Clonal expansion was inferred from other time points because no sample existed at each clone's first appearance. Every T-LGLL patient had at least one immunodominant TCRbeta clonotype.

As to this clone: Its antigen is not known.

This clonotype originated in a human donor with T large granular lymphocyte leukemia. Some clones in this sample may be carry-over from other donors' samples. The chain couples TRBV28 to TRBJ1-6, with D possibly TRBD1 on 5 matching bases. The specimen sequenced was PBMCs. The CDR3 here is CASSLVSGGNSPLHF. The CDR3 coding sequence is TGTGCCAGCAGTTTAGTGTCGGGGGGTAATTCACCCCTCCACTTT. The full variable domain, with the rest looked up from reference TRBV28 and TRBJ1-6, is DVKVTQSSRYLVKRTGEKVFLECVQDMDHENMFWYRQDPGLGLRLIYFSYDVKMKEKGDIPEGYSVSREKKERFSLILESASTNQTSMYLCASSLVSGGNSPLHFGNGTRLTVT.